This T cell receptor (beta chain) was documented in a study of radiotherapy plus CTLA-4 blockade in lung cancer. Some clones are missing from TCRdb's copy, which holds only in-frame ones; the method was immunoSEQ multiplex PCR. Counted here are 90,000 to 150,000 clones, about 77% occurring once; the ten biggest clones make up about 5%. In its sample, this clone was seen a few times. The CDR3 sequence is 12 residues long. The V end lost 6 bases, the J end lost 7 bases, and 13 bases lay between the germline ends. Per the germline V gene, CDR1 is MNHNY and CDR2 is SVGAGI (reference sequence). Here the sequenced sample was peripheral blood, taken from a patient treated with radiotherapy plus ipilimumab. This clonotype was obtained from a human donor with non-small cell lung cancer who had a partial response to radiotherapy plus ipilimumab. The V gene is TRBV6-6, the J gene TRBJ2-7, with D uncertain. As DNA, the CDR3 is TGTGCCAGCAGCCCAATGACCGGGGAGCAGTACGTC. Translating it yields CASSPMTGEQYV.